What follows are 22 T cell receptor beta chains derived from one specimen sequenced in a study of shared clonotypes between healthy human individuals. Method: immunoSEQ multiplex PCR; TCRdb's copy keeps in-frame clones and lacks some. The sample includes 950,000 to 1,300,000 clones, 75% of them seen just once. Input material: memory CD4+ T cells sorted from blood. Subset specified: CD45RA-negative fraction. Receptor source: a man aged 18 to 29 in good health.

The CDR3 loop is CAWDIKGYGYTF. For the CDR3, the DNA is TGTGCCTGGGATATTAAGGGCTATGGCTACACCTTC. The genes are TRBV30 and TRBJ1-2; no clear D. This CDR3 spans 12 amino acids. The germline gives CDR1 GTSNPN, CDR2 SVGIG (reference sequence). V was clipped by 5 bases and J by 4 bases, with 11 bases between them.

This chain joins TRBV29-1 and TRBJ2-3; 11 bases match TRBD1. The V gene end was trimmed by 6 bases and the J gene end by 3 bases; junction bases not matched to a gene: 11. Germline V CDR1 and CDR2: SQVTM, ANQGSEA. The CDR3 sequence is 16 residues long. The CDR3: CSVQADRGRGTDTQYF. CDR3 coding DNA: TGCAGCGTCCAGGCGGACAGGGGGCGAGGAACAGATACGCAGTATTTT.

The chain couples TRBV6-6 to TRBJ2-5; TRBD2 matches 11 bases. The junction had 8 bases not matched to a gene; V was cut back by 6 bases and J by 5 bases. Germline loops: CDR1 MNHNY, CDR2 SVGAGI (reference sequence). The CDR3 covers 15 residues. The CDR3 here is CASSYSGRASETQYF. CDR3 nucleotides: TGTGCCAGCAGCTATAGCGGGAGGGCCTCGGAGACCCAGTACTTC.

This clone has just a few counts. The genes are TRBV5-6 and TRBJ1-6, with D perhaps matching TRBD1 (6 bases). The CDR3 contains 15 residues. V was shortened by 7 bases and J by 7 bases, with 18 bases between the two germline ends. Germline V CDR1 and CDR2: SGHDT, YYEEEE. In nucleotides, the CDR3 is TGTGCCAGCGGACATACAGGGACGACGAATTCACCCCTCCACTTT. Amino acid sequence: CASGHTGTTNSPLHF.

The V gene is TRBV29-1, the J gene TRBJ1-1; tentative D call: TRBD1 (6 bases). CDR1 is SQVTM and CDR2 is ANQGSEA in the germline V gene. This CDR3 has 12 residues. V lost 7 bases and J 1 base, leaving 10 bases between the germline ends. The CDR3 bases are TGCAGCGGGGGACACAGGAACACTGAAGCTTTCTTT. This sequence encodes CSGGHRNTEAFF. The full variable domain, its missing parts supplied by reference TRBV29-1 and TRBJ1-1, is SAVISQKPSRDICQRGTSLTIQCQVDSQVTMMFWYRQQPGQSLTLIATANQGSEATYESGFVIDKFPISRPNLTFSTLTVSNMSPEDSSIYLCSGGHRNTEAFFGQGTRLTVV.

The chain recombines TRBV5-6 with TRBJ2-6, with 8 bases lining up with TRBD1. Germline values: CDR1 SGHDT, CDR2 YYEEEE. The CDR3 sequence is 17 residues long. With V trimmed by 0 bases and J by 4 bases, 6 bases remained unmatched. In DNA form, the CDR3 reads TGTGCCAGCAGCTTGGCGGGACAGGCCGGGGGGGCCAACGTCCTGACTTTC. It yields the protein CASSLAGQAGGANVLTF.

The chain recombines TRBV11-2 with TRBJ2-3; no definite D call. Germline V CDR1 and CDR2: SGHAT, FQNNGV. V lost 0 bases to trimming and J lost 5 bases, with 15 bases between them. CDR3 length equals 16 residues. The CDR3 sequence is CASSLDQGVAGDTQYF. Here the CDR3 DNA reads TGTGCCAGCAGCTTAGATCAAGGAGTAGCCGGAGATACGCAGTATTTT.

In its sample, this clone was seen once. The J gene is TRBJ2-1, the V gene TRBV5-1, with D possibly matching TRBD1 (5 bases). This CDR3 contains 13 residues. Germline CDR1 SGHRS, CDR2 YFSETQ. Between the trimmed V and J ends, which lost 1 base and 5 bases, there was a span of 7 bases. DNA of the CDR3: TGCGCCAGCAGCTTGAGGGGTAACAATGAGCAGTTCTTC. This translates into CASSLRGNNEQFF.

Written as DNA, the CDR3 is TGTGCCAGCAGTGATCAGGGCGAGAAAACTTTCTTT. Its protein product is CASSDQGEKTFF. The chain uses TRBV25-1 and TRBJ1-1; D is perhaps TRBD1 (5 bases). Trimming stripped 3 bases from V and 12 bases from J, with 14 bases between. Germline V CDR1 and CDR2: MGHDK, SYGVNS. The CDR3 has 12 amino acids.

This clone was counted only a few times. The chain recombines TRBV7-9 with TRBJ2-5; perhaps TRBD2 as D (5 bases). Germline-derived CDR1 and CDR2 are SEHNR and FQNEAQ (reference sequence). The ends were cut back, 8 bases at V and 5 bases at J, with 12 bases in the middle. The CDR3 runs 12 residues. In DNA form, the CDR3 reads TGTGCCAGCGGTAAGGGCGGGGAGACCCAGTACTTC. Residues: CASGKGGETQYF.

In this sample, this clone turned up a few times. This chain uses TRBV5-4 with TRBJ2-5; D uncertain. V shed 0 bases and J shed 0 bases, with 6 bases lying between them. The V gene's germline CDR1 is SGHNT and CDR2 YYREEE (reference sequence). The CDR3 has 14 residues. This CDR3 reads CASSLVLNQETQYF. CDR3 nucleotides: TGTGCCAGCAGCTTGGTACTGAACCAAGAGACCCAGTACTTC.

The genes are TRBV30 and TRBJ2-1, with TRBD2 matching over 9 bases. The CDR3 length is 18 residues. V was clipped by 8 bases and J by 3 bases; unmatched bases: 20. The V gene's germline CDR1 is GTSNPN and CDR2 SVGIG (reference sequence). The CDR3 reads CAGKATAGGFWGYNEQFF. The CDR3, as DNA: TGTGCCGGAAAGGCAACTGCGGGAGGGTTTTGGGGCTACAATGAGCAGTTCTTC.

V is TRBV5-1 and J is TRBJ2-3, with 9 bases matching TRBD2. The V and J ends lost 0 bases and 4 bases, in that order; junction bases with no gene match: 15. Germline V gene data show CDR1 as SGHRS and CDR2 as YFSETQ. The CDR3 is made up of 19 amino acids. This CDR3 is CASSLASFGGGAVPDTQYF. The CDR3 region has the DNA TGCGCCAGCAGCTTGGCCTCGTTCGGCGGGGGGGCCGTCCCAGATACGCAGTATTTT.

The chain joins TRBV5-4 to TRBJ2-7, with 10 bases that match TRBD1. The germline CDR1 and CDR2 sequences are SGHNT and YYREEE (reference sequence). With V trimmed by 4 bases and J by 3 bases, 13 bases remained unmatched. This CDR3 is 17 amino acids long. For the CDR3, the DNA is TGTGCCAGCAGCCCGCCGACGACAGGGGGCAGATTCTACGAGCAGTACTTC. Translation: CASSPPTTGGRFYEQYF.

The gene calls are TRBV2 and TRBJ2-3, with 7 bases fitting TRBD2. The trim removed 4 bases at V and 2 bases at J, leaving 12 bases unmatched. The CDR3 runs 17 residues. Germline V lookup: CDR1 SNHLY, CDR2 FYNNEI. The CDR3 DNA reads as TGTGCCAGCAGTGGGCCCACTCTAGCGGCTTACACAGATACGCAGTATTTT. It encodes CASSGPTLAAYTDTQYF.

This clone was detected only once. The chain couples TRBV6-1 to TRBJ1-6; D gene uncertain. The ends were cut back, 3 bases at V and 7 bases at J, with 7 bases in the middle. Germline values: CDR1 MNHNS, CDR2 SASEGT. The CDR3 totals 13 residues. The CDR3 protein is CASSDLGNSPLHF. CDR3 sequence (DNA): TGTGCCAGCAGTGATCTGGGAAATTCACCCCTCCACTTT.

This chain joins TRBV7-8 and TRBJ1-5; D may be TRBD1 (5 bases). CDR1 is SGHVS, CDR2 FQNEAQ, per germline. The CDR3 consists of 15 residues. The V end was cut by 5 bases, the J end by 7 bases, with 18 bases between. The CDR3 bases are TGTGCCAGCAGCCTAAAGACAGCGTCGGGACAGCCCCAGCATTTT. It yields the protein CASSLKTASGQPQHF.

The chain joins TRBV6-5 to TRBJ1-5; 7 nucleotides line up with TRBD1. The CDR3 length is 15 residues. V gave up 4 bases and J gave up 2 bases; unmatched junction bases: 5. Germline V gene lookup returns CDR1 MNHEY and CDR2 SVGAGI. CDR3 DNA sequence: TGTGCCAGCAGTTCCACGGGGACAGGCAATCAGCCCCAGCATTTT. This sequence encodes CASSSTGTGNQPQHF.

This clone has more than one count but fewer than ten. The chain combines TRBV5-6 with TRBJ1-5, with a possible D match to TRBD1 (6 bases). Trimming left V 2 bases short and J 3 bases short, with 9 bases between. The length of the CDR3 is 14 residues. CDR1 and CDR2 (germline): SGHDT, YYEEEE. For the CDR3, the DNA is TGTGCCAGCAGCTTCAGGGGCAACAATCAGCCCCAGCATTTT. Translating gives CASSFRGNNQPQHF. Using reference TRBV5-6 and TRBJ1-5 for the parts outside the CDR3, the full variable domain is DAGVTQSPTHLIKTRGQQVTLRCSPKSGHDTVSWYQQALGQGPQFIFQYYEEEERQRGNFPDRFSGHQFPNYSSELNVNALLLGDSALYLCASSFRGNNQPQHFGDGTRLSIL.

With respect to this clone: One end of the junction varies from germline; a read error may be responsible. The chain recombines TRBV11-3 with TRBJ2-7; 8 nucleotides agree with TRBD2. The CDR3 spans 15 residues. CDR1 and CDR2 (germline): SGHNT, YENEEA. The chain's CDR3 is CASSLRGGSSYEQYF. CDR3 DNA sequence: TGTGCCAGCAGCTTACGGGGGGGAAGCTCCTACGAGCAGTACTTT.

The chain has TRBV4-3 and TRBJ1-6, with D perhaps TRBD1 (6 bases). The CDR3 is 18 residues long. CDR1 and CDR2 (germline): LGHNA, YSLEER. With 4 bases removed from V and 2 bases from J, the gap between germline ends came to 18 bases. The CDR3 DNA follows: TGCGCCAGCAGCCCAGTACAGGGCGGTGGGCCCTATAATTCACCCCTCCACTTT. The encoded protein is CASSPVQGGGPYNSPLHF.

CDR3 DNA: TGTGCCAGCACGGGGTATAGCTCCTATAATTCACCCCTCCACTTT. Protein: CASTGYSSYNSPLHF. This chain connects TRBV2 to TRBJ1-6; D is ambiguous. This CDR3 contains 15 residues. Trimming cost V 7 bases and J 0 bases, with 10 bases left between them. CDR1 and CDR2 (germline): SNHLY, FYNNEI.